Each of the 31 T cell receptor beta chains below was sequenced from the same sample in a study of blood T cell repertoires in COVID-19. The assay was immunoSEQ multiplex PCR, and TCRdb's table has in-frame clones only and misses some. The sample consists of 150,000 to 180,000 clones, roughly 80% of them appearing once. The sample consisted of peripheral blood. The receptor source for this set is a woman aged 55-69 years with COVID-19, enrolled during active disease.

About this clone itself: The same CDR3 arises from other DNA sequences in this sample as well. The chain combines TRBV3-1 (or the pseudogene TRBV3-2) with TRBJ1-5; 10 bases line up with TRBD1. In germline, CDR1 is LGHDT, CDR2 YNNKEL (reference sequence). V lost 3 bases, J lost 7 bases, and 6 bases stayed unmatched. CDR3 length: 15 amino acids. The CDR3 spells CASSQGTGVGQPQHF. Written as DNA, the CDR3 is TGTGCCAGCAGCCAGGGGACAGGGGTAGGGCAGCCCCAGCATTTT.

As DNA, the CDR3 is TGTGCCAGCAGCCCCCTAGGGACAGGGACTCAGCCCCAGCATTTT. Protein product: CASSPLGTGTQPQHF. The chain is built from TRBV9 and TRBJ1-5, with TRBD1 matching 9 bases. The CDR3 runs to 15 residues. Germline V lookup: CDR1 SGDLS, CDR2 YYNGEE. The trim removed 4 bases at V and 6 bases at J, leaving 8 bases unmatched.

Remarks on this clone: Other DNA sequences of this sample code for an identical CDR3. The rearrangement uses TRBV10-1 and TRBJ2-1, with D perhaps TRBD2 (6 bases). The CDR3 extends over 14 amino acids. Germline CDR1 and CDR2: WNHNN and SYGVQD (reference sequence). With 4 bases removed from V and 1 base from J, the gap between germline ends came to 8 bases. The CDR3 nucleotides read TGCGCCAGCAGTGGTGCGGGATCCTACAATGAGCAGTTCTTC. This translates into CASSGAGSYNEQFF.

V usage is TRBV7-8 and J usage is TRBJ2-1, with 8 bases aligning to TRBD1. CDR1 is SGHVS and CDR2 is FQNEAQ in the germline V gene. V lost 5 bases and J lost 7; bases outside the gene matches: 10. This CDR3 is 15 amino acids long. The DNA for the CDR3 is TGTGCCAGCAGCCCAGGACAGGGTTTGAGAAATGAGCAGTTCTTC. It is translated as CASSPGQGLRNEQFF.

The V call is TRBV6-5, the J call TRBJ1-1; D might be TRBD1 (5 bases). Germline CDR1 is MNHEY and CDR2 is SVGAGI. Trimming removed 2 bases at V and 5 bases at J, with 12 bases between. This CDR3 region has 14 residues. The chain's CDR3 is CASSYVPGGTEAFF. DNA for the CDR3: TGTGCCAGCAGTTACGTCCCGGGGGGGACTGAAGCTTTCTTT.

About this clone: Other nucleotide sequences in the sample specify the same CDR3. The V gene is TRBV2, the J gene TRBJ1-5; no definite D call. The CDR3 length is 14 residues. CDR1 and CDR2 from the germline V gene are SNHLY and FYNNEI. The germline V and J ends were trimmed by 4 bases and 0 bases, with 7 bases remaining between them. CDR3 protein: CASSGQYSNQPQHF. Here the CDR3 DNA reads TGTGCCAGCAGTGGGCAGTATAGCAATCAGCCCCAGCATTTT.

This sequence joins TRBV5-1 and TRBJ2-3; D might be TRBD1 (5 bases). The V end lost 3 bases, the J end lost 2 bases, and 10 bases lay between the germline ends. Germline V lookup: CDR1 SGHRS, CDR2 YFSETQ. CDR3 length: 14 residues. CDR3 bases: TGCGCCAGCAGCTCACAGGCGCCCACAGATACGCAGTATTTT. It is translated as CASSSQAPTDTQYF.

Here the CDR3 reads CASSLWHSNYGYTF. DNA of the CDR3: TGTGCCAGCAGCTTATGGCATTCTAACTATGGCTACACCTTC. This chain joins TRBV7-9 and TRBJ1-2; no reliable D call. Germline-derived CDR1 and CDR2 are SEHNR and FQNEAQ (reference sequence). This CDR3 has 14 residues. V was clipped by 2 bases and J by 0 bases, with 7 bases between them.

This clone is labeled as medium-sized. This sample also contains other DNA sequences that code for the same CDR3. The chain couples TRBV6-5 to TRBJ1-5; no clear D. CDR1 and CDR2 (germline): MNHEY, SVGAGI. This CDR3 is 12 amino acids long. V gave up 6 bases and J gave up 7 bases, with 10 bases separating them. CDR3 protein: CASRPGGQPQHF. The CDR3 nucleotides read TGTGCCAGCAGACCAGGAGGCCAGCCCCAGCATTTT.

This clone was seen once. V usage is TRBV7-3 and J usage is TRBJ2-5; no clear D. The germline gives CDR1 SGHTA, CDR2 FQGTGA. The CDR3 loop spans 12 amino acids. V gave up 6 bases and J gave up 5 bases, with 10 bases separating them. The CDR3 sequence is CASSPSGETQYF. The DNA of the CDR3 is TGTGCCAGCAGTCCATCCGGGGAGACCCAGTACTTC.

The chain couples TRBV5-6 to TRBJ1-1; a possible D gene is TRBD1 (5 bases). Trimming removed 4 bases at V and 0 bases at J, with 10 bases between. The CDR3 extends over 14 amino acids. From germline, CDR1 is SGHDT and CDR2 YYEEEE. CDR3 nucleotide sequence: TGTGCCAGCAGCACCCGACAGATGAACACTGAAGCTTTCTTT. Its translation: CASSTRQMNTEAFF.

This clone is medium-sized. The chain uses TRBV27 and TRBJ1-2; 8 bases agree with TRBD1. The CDR3 covers 15 residues. The ends lost 6 bases at V and 5 bases at J; junction bases unmatched: 11. In germline, CDR1 is MNHEY, CDR2 SMNVEV (reference sequence). The CDR3 here is CASSEKGRQGYGYTF. DNA for the CDR3: TGTGCCAGCAGCGAGAAGGGCAGACAGGGGTATGGCTACACCTTC.

The count of this clone is one. The V gene is TRBV10-3, the J gene TRBJ1-2; D unclear. The CDR3 contains 16 residues. Trimming took off 2 bases at V and 7 bases at J, with 20 bases between the two ends. Germline assignment: CDR1 ENHRY and CDR2 SYGVKD. The CDR3 loop reads CAISEQQPVPTLGYTF. CDR3 bases: TGTGCCATCAGTGAGCAACAACCCGTCCCAACCCTTGGCTACACCTTC.

This clone was seen a single time. The CDR3 spells CASSSFSGGAYNEQFF. In DNA form, the CDR3 reads TGTGCCAGCAGCTCCTTTAGCGGGGGGGCCTACAATGAGCAGTTCTTC. The gene calls are TRBV7-3 and TRBJ2-1, with 11 nucleotides matching TRBD2. Trimming cost V 4 bases and J 2 bases; bases outside gene matches: 4. This CDR3 contains 16 residues. Germline-derived CDR1 and CDR2 are SGHTA and FQGTGA.

The chain carries TRBV6-5 and TRBJ2-1; 10 nucleotides line up with TRBD2. The CDR3 covers 16 residues. V lost 0 bases, J lost 7 bases, and 6 bases stayed unmatched. The V gene's germline CDR1 is MNHEY and CDR2 SVGAGI. CDR3 residues: CASSYSLAGEINEQFF. CDR3 coding DNA: TGTGCCAGCAGTTACTCTCTAGCGGGGGAAATAAATGAGCAGTTCTTC.

The chain uses TRBV10-1 and TRBJ2-1; D is unresolved. Per the germline V gene, CDR1 is WNHNN and CDR2 is SYGVQD (reference sequence). The CDR3 contains 15 residues. Between the trimmed V and J ends, which lost 5 bases and 0 bases, there was a span of 11 bases. The CDR3 protein is CASSPAKSSYNEQFF. CDR3 coding DNA: TGCGCCAGCAGTCCAGCGAAGAGCTCCTACAATGAGCAGTTCTTC.

The genes are TRBV3-1 (or the pseudogene TRBV3-2) and TRBJ2-5, with a possible D match to TRBD2 (5 bases). V lost 2 bases, J lost 7 bases, and 14 bases lay in between. Germline assignment: CDR1 LGHDT and CDR2 YNNKEL (reference sequence). The CDR3 totals 14 residues. This CDR3 reads CASSQRETRGTQYF. In nucleotides, the CDR3 is TGTGCCAGCAGCCAACGTGAGACCCGGGGGACCCAGTACTTC.

The V gene is TRBV12-3 or TRBV12-4, the J gene TRBJ2-3; no clear D. V dropped 1 base and J dropped 4 bases, with 6 bases sitting between them. This CDR3 comprises 13 residues. The CDR3 DNA follows: TGTGCCAGCAGTTTAGTGGGCTCAGATACGCAGTATTTT. Translation: CASSLVGSDTQYF.

The rearrangement joins TRBV6-5 to TRBJ1-6; 7 bases line up with TRBD1. V shed 0 bases, J shed 9 bases, and the junction held 2 bases outside the gene matches. CDR3 length equals 14 residues. CDR1 and CDR2 (germline): MNHEY, SVGAGI. The CDR3 loop reads CASSYSRTGSPLHF. The CDR3 DNA is TGTGCCAGCAGTTACTCGAGGACAGGTTCACCCCTCCACTTT.

The CDR3 nucleotides read TGTGCCAGCAGAACCGGGGGTAATTCACCCCTCCACTTT. This codes for CASRTGGNSPLHF. The rearrangement uses TRBV5-6 and TRBJ1-6; possibly TRBD1 for D (5 bases). The V gene lost 5 bases and the J gene lost 6 bases, with 9 bases spanning the gap. Germline loops: CDR1 SGHDT, CDR2 YYEEEE. The length of the CDR3 is 13 residues. The variable domain in full, with the rest retrieved from reference TRBV5-6 and TRBJ1-6, is DAGVTQSPTHLIKTRGQQVTLRCSPKSGHDTVSWYQQALGQGPQFIFQYYEEEERQRGNFPDRFSGHQFPNYSSELNVNALLLGDSALYLCASRTGGNSPLHFGNGTRLTVT.

This rearrangement joins TRBV7-9 to TRBJ2-1; TRBD2 matches 7 bases. Per the germline V gene, CDR1 is SEHNR and CDR2 is FQNEAQ (reference sequence). This CDR3 spans 15 amino acids. Trimming took 11 bases from V and 4 from J; bases not matched to a gene: 14. In nucleotides, the CDR3 is TGTGCCCATAATGGGGCTAGCGGACTTTACAATGAGCAGTTCTTC. This encodes CAHNGASGLYNEQFF.

The J gene is TRBJ1-6, the V gene TRBV6-2 or TRBV6-3; no clear D gene. Between the trimmed V and J ends, which lost 2 bases and 10 bases, there was a span of 6 bases. This CDR3 has 12 amino acids. Germline assignment: CDR1 MNHEY and CDR2 SVGEGT. The CDR3 DNA reads as TGTGCCAGCAGTTACATCGGGTCACCCCTCCACTTT. Residues: CASSYIGSPLHF.

The chain joins TRBV19 to TRBJ2-1; 8 bases align to TRBD2. CDR3 length: 17 residues. The germline CDR1 and CDR2 sequences are LNHDA and SQIVND (reference sequence). The V and J ends lost 7 bases and 2 bases, in that order; junction bases with no gene match: 13. The CDR3 region has the DNA TGTGCCAGTACTCCGGGACTACTAGCGGCCGCCTACAATGAGCAGTTCTTC. Translation: CASTPGLLAAAYNEQFF.

A note on this clone: The same CDR3 can be traced to other DNA sequences in this sample. The chain recombines TRBV14 with TRBJ1-2; D might be TRBD1 (5 bases). V was clipped by 3 bases and J by 4 bases, with 9 bases between them. The CDR3 runs 13 residues. Germline-derived CDR1 and CDR2 are SGHDN and FVKESK. CDR3 DNA: TGTGCCAGCAGCCATGATAGGGGCTATGGCTACACCTTC. Protein product: CASSHDRGYGYTF.

The V gene is TRBV6-6, the J gene TRBJ1-5, with no clear D. The CDR3 sequence is 16 residues long. V dropped 1 base and J dropped 7 bases, with 17 bases sitting between them. The V gene's germline CDR1 is MNHNY and CDR2 SVGAGI (reference sequence). CDR3 sequence (DNA): TGTGCCAGCAGTTACTTACCCGGGGAGATAAAACAGCCCCAGCATTTT. This sequence encodes CASSYLPGEIKQPQHF.

This clone turned up a few times. This CDR3 reads CSVGPRGMEVNTEAFF. The CDR3 bases are TGCAGCGTTGGGCCCCGAGGGATGGAAGTGAACACTGAAGCTTTCTTT. The rearrangement joins TRBV29-1 to TRBJ1-1; no clear D. The CDR3 covers 16 residues. Looked up from germline, CDR1 is SQVTM and CDR2 is ANQGSEA. Trimming stripped 4 bases from V and 0 bases from J, with 18 bases between. The full variable domain, rest sourced from reference TRBV29-1 and TRBJ1-1, is SAVISQKPSRDICQRGTSLTIQCQVDSQVTMMFWYRQQPGQSLTLIATANQGSEATYESGFVIDKFPISRPNLTFSTLTVSNMSPEDSSIYLCSVGPRGMEVNTEAFFGQGTRLTVV.

This sequence joins TRBV5-1 and TRBJ1-4, with 8 bases lining up with TRBD1. Germline-derived CDR1 and CDR2 are SGHRS and YFSETQ. V lost 0 bases and J lost 7; bases outside the gene matches: 5. CDR3 length: 15 residues. CDR3 loop: CASSLARTGREKLFF. CDR3 coding DNA: TGCGCCAGCAGCTTGGCGAGGACAGGGCGTGAAAAACTGTTTTTT. The full variable domain, with the rest looked up from reference TRBV5-1 and TRBJ1-4, is KAGVTQTPRYLIKTRGQQVTLSCSPISGHRSVSWYQQTPGQGLQFLFEYFSETQRNKGNFPGRFSGRQFSNSRSEMNVSTLELGDSALYLCASSLARTGREKLFFGSGTQLSVL.

There are a few counts of this clone. The chain uses TRBV5-1 and TRBJ2-1, with D perhaps matching TRBD2 (6 bases). The CDR3 runs 14 residues. V lost 5 bases, J lost 7 bases, and 16 bases lay in between. The germline V gene encodes CDR1 SGHRS and CDR2 YFSETQ. The CDR3 sequence is CASSMVDGSNEQFF. CDR3 DNA: TGCGCCAGCAGTATGGTTGACGGGAGTAATGAGCAGTTCTTC.

The genes are TRBV16 and TRBJ1-6; D is perhaps TRBD1 (5 bases). The germline V gene encodes CDR1 KGHSY and CDR2 FQNENV. V was shortened by 6 bases and J by 9 bases, with 15 bases between the two germline ends. CDR3 size: 14 residues. In DNA, the CDR3 is TGTGCCAGCAGTTTAAAAGGGGCACGTTCACCCCTCCACTTT. It yields the protein CASSLKGARSPLHF.

J is TRBJ2-2 and V is TRBV19; TRBD1 might be the D (6 bases). Trimming left V 10 bases short and J 3 bases short, with 21 bases between. The CDR3 is made up of 16 amino acids. The germline V gene has CDR1 LNHDA and CDR2 SQIVND (reference sequence). CDR3 nucleotide sequence: TGTGCCACCACCTATTCCGGGACAAGCGACACCGGGGAGCTGTTTTTT. This codes for CATTYSGTSDTGELFF.

This clone showed up just once. This sequence joins TRBV14 and TRBJ1-6; D is ambiguous. The germline V gene encodes CDR1 SGHDN and CDR2 FVKESK. V was cut by 0 bases and J by 0 bases, with 9 bases left in between. The CDR3 has 17 residues. CDR3 in amino acids: CASSQDLGSSYNSPLHF. CDR3 sequence (DNA): TGTGCCAGCAGCCAAGATTTGGGGAGCTCCTATAATTCACCCCTCCACTTT.